These T cell receptor beta chains were read from a single sample in a study of Ad26.COV2.S vaccination and SARS-CoV-2 variants. TCRdb's table, derived via immunoSEQ multiplex PCR, lists solely in-frame clones and lacks some. The sample includes around 400,000 clones, about 93% of them seen just once. This material consisted of peripheral blood, taken in a trial of Ad26.COV2.S vaccine versus placebo. Source of these receptors: a person between 18 and 59 years old who received the Ad26.COV2.S COVID-19 vaccine or a placebo. CDR3s include the opening cysteine and the closing phenylalanine or tryptophan. D genes are given only for firm matches. Expanded clones are given a class, and other clones once, few, many or no size at all.

abundance	d_gene	j_gene	v_gene	CDR3nt	CDR3aa
-	TRBD2	TRBJ2-7	TRBV10-1	TGCGCCAGCAGTTTAACTAGCGGGAGGAAATTCTCCTACGAGCAGTACTTC	CASSLTSGRKFSYEQYF
-	-	TRBJ2-1	TRBV6-2/TRBV6-3	TGTGCCAGCAGTCAGGAGGCACCCTACAATGAGCAGTTCTTC	CASSQEAPYNEQFF
-	TRBD1	TRBJ1-5	TRBV4-2	TGTGCCAGCAGCCAACTTGGACAGGGTGGCAATCAGCCCCAGCATTTT	CASSQLGQGGNQPQHF
-	TRBD2	TRBJ2-7	TRBV11-2	TGTGCCAGCAGCCGGACTAGCGGGGGACCACGCGAGCAGTACTTC	CASSRTSGGPREQYF
-	-	TRBJ1-2	TRBV28	TGTGCCAGCAGTTTAGAGATGCCGAGGAGTGGCTACACCTTC	CASSLEMPRSGYTF
-	-	TRBJ2-7	TRBV27	TGTGCCAGCAGTTACGCCGGGACGGCGTACGAGCAGTACTTC	CASSYAGTAYEQYF
once	-	TRBJ2-1	TRBV14	TGTGCCAGCAGCCAAGGGTGGAATGAGCAGTTCTTC	CASSQGWNEQFF
-	-	TRBJ2-7	TRBV2	TGTGCCAGCAGTGAAGGGAACAGGGAAACCTACGAGCAGTACTTC	CASSEGNRETYEQYF
-	-	TRBJ2-7	TRBV10-2	TGCGCCAGCAGTAATGGGGGCGAGCAGTACTTC	CASSNGGEQYF
-	-	TRBJ2-7	TRBV29-1	TGCAGCGCCACCAGGGACGGATTCTCCTACGAGCAGTACTTC	CSATRDGFSYEQYF
-	-	TRBJ1-1	TRBV7-2	TGTGCCAGCAGCTTAAACGGGGAGAACACTGAAGCTTTCTTT	CASSLNGENTEAFF
once	-	TRBJ2-1	TRBV7-3	TGTGCCAGCAGCTTATCCCCCCGCTCCTACAATGAGCAGTTCTTC	CASSLSPRSYNEQFF
-	TRBD2	TRBJ2-7	TRBV6-5	TGTGCCAGCAGTTACCCCCTGGGAAGCGGGGTCTACGAGCAGTACTTC	CASSYPLGSGVYEQYF